This TCR beta chain was sequenced during a study of T cells after yellow fever vaccination. Study-wide context: It was SMART-Seq v4 Ultra Low Input that prepared the fractions with low cell numbers.

TCRdb reprocessed the 5' RACE reads via MiXCR and lists one record per CDR3 protein. The sample comprises roughly 150,000 distinct CDR3 sequences, 6% to 7.5% of which are singletons, and approximately 2.4% rests with the top ten. A few counts support this clonotype. What it binds is unknown. The V gene lost 1 base and the J gene lost 6 bases, with 13 bases spanning the gap. Germline loops: CDR1 SGHRS, CDR2 YFSETQ. The CDR3 covers 15 residues. Study-level findings and limits: CD4 and CD8 compartments shared a small share of clonotypes. Abundant clonotypes (contaminants from the bulk population) could be present in FACS-sorted repertoires. The secondary T-cell response peaked on day 5, not day 15, but was weaker.

The rearrangement joins TRBV5-1 to TRBJ2-2, with no clear D. The sequenced sample was CD4+ T cells sorted from PBMCs, obtained 4 to 6 days after the first yellow fever vaccination. The TCR sequence derives from a man aged 18 to 30 who received the YFV17D yellow fever vaccine. This chain's CDR3 is CASSLISLGPGELFF. The CDR3, as DNA: TGCGCCAGCAGCTTGATCAGTTTAGGACCCGGGGAGCTGTTTTTT.